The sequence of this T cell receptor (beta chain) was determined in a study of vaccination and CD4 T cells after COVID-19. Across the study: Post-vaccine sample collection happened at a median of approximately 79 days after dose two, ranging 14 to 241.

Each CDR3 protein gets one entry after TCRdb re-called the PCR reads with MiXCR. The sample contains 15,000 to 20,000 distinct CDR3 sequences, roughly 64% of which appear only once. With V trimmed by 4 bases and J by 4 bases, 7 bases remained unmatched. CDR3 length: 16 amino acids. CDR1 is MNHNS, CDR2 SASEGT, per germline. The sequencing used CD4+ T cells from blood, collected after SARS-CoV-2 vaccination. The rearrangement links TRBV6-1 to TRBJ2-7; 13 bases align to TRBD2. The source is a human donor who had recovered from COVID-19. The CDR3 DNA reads TGTGCCAGCAGTGGACGGACTAGCGGGAGAATATACGAGCAGTACTTC. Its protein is CASSGRTSGRIYEQYF.